The clone carrying this T cell receptor (beta chain) has at least ten counts. This specimen belongs to a study of T cells after yellow fever vaccination. TCRdb redid the calling of the 5' RACE reads with MiXCR, one entry per CDR3 protein. This sample yields 200,000 to 300,000 distinct CDR3 sequences, of which around 13% are seen a single time; around 0.55% belongs to the top ten. Unmatched junction bases numbered 2, after V lost 4 bases and J lost 2 bases. Germline values: CDR1 SGHRS, CDR2 YFSETQ. This CDR3 is 15 amino acids long. V and J are TRBV5-1 and TRBJ2-6; 8 nucleotides line up with TRBD2. The sequencing here drew on CD4+ T cells sorted from PBMCs, taken 45 days after the yellow fever booster vaccination. This sequence was found in a man younger than 45 who received the YFV17D yellow fever vaccine. The CDR3 sequence: CASSLTSAGANVLTF. In DNA, the CDR3 is TGCGCCAGCAGCCTGACTAGCGCTGGGGCCAACGTCCTGACTTTC. Variable domain in full (rest from reference TRBV5-1 and TRBJ2-6): KAGVTQTPRYLIKTRGQQVTLSCSPISGHRSVSWYQQTPGQGLQFLFEYFSETQRNKGNFPGRFSGRQFSNSRSEMNVSTLELGDSALYLCASSLTSAGANVLTFGAGSRLTVL.